The clone carrying this T cell receptor (beta chain) was picked up a small number of times. What it recognizes is unknown. Using its own MiXCR run on the RT-PCR reads, TCRdb lists one record per CDR3 protein. The data show about 19,000 distinct CDR3 sequences, with 65% to 75% seen just once and under 2.5% held by the top ten. This CDR3 region has 18 residues. Germline trimming cut 5 bases from V and 2 bases from J; bases unmatched to any gene: 11. CDR1 is SEHNR, CDR2 FQNEAQ, per germline (reference sequence). The record originates from a study of yellow fever vaccine responses in identical twins. Study results and limitations: Twins reportedly showed a vaccine T cell response that seemed partly convergent and partly personalized.

The sequence was collected from a woman aged 18 to 35 who received the yellow fever vaccine. The specimen comprised T cells from blood (PBMCs), unsorted or a sorted subset (not recorded which), sampled before or after yellow fever vaccination (not recorded which). The chain combines TRBV7-9 with TRBJ2-1; 11 bases fit TRBD1. This chain's CDR3 is CASSTGTGGPQAYNEQFF. Here the CDR3 DNA reads TGTGCCAGCAGCACCGGGACAGGGGGTCCACAAGCCTACAATGAGCAGTTCTTC.